The rows below give T cell receptor beta chains drawn from one sample of a study of T cells after posttransplantation cyclophosphamide. The assay was immunoSEQ multiplex PCR, and TCRdb's table has in-frame clones only and misses some. The sample lists roughly 19,000 clones, roughly nine tenths seen once, with roughly 2% in the top ten. The sequenced sample was PBMCs, obtained just over 350 days after allogeneic stem cell transplant with calcineurin inhibitor and methotrexate. These receptors were taken from a female patient under 45 who received an allogeneic stem cell transplant from an unrelated donor, was CMV-positive, and had acute and chronic GVHD. Some T cells may be supplied by the graft donor. CDR3s include the opening cysteine and the closing phenylalanine or tryptophan. The order of the fields is V gene, D gene, clone size, J gene, CDR3 DNA, CDR3 protein. A D gene is named only where the DNA matches it firmly. Clone size is stated in some rows and not others, as once, few, many or a class when expanded.

>TRBV13|TRBD2|once|TRBJ2-3
TGTGCCAGCAGCCCTGGGGCCCAGCGGGGAGATACGCAGTATTTT
CASSPGAQRGDTQYF
>TRBV4-3|TRBD1|few|TRBJ1-1
TGCGCCAGCAGCCAGCAGGGGGCGAACACTGAAGCTTTCTTT
CASSQQGANTEAFF
>TRBV18|TRBD2|-|TRBJ2-7
TGTGCCAGCTCAAATTTAGCGGGAGGGACCTCTGATGAGCAGTACTTC
CASSNLAGGTSDEQYF
>TRBV5-4|TRBD2|-|TRBJ2-1
TGTGCCAGCAGCTTGGTGGGACTAGCAGTGGCTGAGCAGTTCTTC
CASSLVGLAVAEQFF
>TRBV21-1|-|-|TRBJ1-2
TGTGCCAGCAGCAAAGTGGGACAGGCAGACACCTTC
CASSKVGQADTF
>TRBV19|TRBD1|-|TRBJ2-2
TGTGCCAGTAGTGACTTGGACAGGGACACCGGGGAGCTGTTTTTT
CASSDLDRDTGELFF
>TRBV6-1|-|-|TRBJ2-1
TGTGCCAGCCTCCGCGGGCGCGGGAATGAGCAGTTCTTC
CASLRGRGNEQFF
>TRBV19|TRBD1|-|TRBJ1-3
TGTGCCAGTAGATTGTGGGACAGGGCCTTCTCTGGAAACACCATATATTTT
CASRLWDRAFSGNTIYF
>TRBV4-2|-|-|TRBJ2-2
TGTGCCAGCAGCCAAGTGTCTAGCCCCGGGGAGCTGTTTTTT
CASSQVSSPGELFF
>TRBV2|-|-|TRBJ2-7
TGTGCCAGCAGTGAAGGGAGGGGCACCATCTTC
CASSEGRGTIF
>TRBV27|-|-|TRBJ2-7
TGTGCCAGCAGTTTAGTCGGGTACTCCTACGAGCAGTACTTC
CASSLVGYSYEQYF
>TRBV5-5|TRBD2|-|TRBJ2-3
TGTGCCAGCAGCACCGGGACTAGCGGGAGTACAGATACGCAGTATTTT
CASSTGTSGSTDTQYF
>TRBV5-1|TRBD2|-|TRBJ2-7
TGCGCCAGCAGTTACGCGGGACTAGCGCCCCCCTACGAGCAGTACTTC
CASSYAGLAPPYEQYF
>TRBV4-3|TRBD1|-|TRBJ1-1
TGCGCCAGCAGCCAATGGACAGGGAGTTGGACGAACACTGAAGCTTTCTTT
CASSQWTGSWTNTEAFF
>TRBV29-1|TRBD1|-|TRBJ2-3
TGCAGCGTGCCATCCCGGGACAGAAGCACAGATACGCAGTATTTT
CSVPSRDRSTDTQYF
>TRBV29-1|-|-|TRBJ2-4
TGCAGCGTCGAGGGGGTTAGGGGGTATGCAAACATTCAGTACTTC
CSVEGVRGYANIQYF
>TRBV7-2|-|-|TRBJ1-2
TGTGCCAGCAGCTTAGAGTTAGGGTGGGGCGGTGGCTACACCTTC
CASSLELGWGGGYTF
>TRBV2|TRBD2|-|TRBJ2-5
TGTGCCAGCAGTGAAGGGATTAGCGGGGGTCAAGAGACCCAGTACTTC
CASSEGISGGQETQYF
>TRBV27|TRBD1|-|TRBJ1-2
TGTGCCAGCAGCTCCGGACAGGGTGCCTATGGCTACACCTTC
CASSSGQGAYGYTF
>TRBV5-1|TRBD1|-|TRBJ1-2
TGCGCCAGCAGCTTGGATGGACAGGGCTATGGCTACACCTTC
CASSLDGQGYGYTF
>TRBV10-3|-|-|TRBJ1-3
TGTGCCATCGGCGGGGAGCGACGGGGCGGAGACACCATATATTTT
CAIGGERRGGDTIYF
>TRBV6-5|-|-|TRBJ1-1
TGTGCCAGCATGGAACAGGGTTGGAACACTGAAGCTTTCTTT
CASMEQGWNTEAFF
>TRBV13|-|-|TRBJ1-6
TGTGCCAGCAGTAACAGGGCAGGTTCACCCCTCCACTTT
CASSNRAGSPLHF
>TRBV19|-|-|TRBJ2-2
TGTGCCAGTAGTATTCAGGTGGCCGGAGGGGGCCGGGCCGGGGAGCTGTTTTTT
CASSIQVAGGGRAGELFF
>TRBV5-5|-|-|TRBJ2-7
TGTGCCAGCAGTTACCAGGGGATAAGCTACGAGCAGTACTTC
CASSYQGISYEQYF
>TRBV11-3|-|-|TRBJ2-1
TGTGCCAGCAGCTCACAGGGCAATGAGCAGTTCTTC
CASSSQGNEQFF
>TRBV12-5|-|-|TRBJ1-2
TGTGCTAGTGGCCCGGAGGCAGGGGCAGGCTATGGCTACACCTTC
CASGPEAGAGYGYTF
>TRBV30|TRBD2|-|TRBJ2-7
TGTGCCTGGAGTGTCCTAGCGGGAGGCCCGAGGGACGAGCAGTACTTC
CAWSVLAGGPRDEQYF
>TRBV28|-|-|TRBJ1-5
TGTGCCAGCTCAGTGGGCCTGCAGCCCCAGCATTTT
CASSVGLQPQHF
>TRBV6-5|TRBD1|-|TRBJ1-6
TGTGCCAGCAGTTCGCAGGGGGGACAGGCCTCCTACTTT
CASSSQGGQASYF
>TRBV7-3|-|-|TRBJ1-4
TGTGCCAGCAGCCAAGGGAGCGCCAGGAATGAAAAACTGTTTTTT
CASSQGSARNEKLFF
>TRBV7-2|-|-|TRBJ2-5
TGTGCCAGCAGCCCCCTCGAGACCCAGTACTTC
CASSPLETQYF
>TRBV11-2|-|-|TRBJ2-2
TGTGCCAGCAGCTTTATGCTAGCCACCGGGGAGCTGTTTTTT
CASSFMLATGELFF
>TRBV5-8|TRBD1|-|TRBJ2-2
TGTGCCAGCCGGATAGGGACAGGGAACACCGGGGAGCTGTTTTTT
CASRIGTGNTGELFF
>TRBV5-1|-|-|TRBJ1-1
TGCGCCAGCAGTCTACAGGGCCCGAACACTGAAGCTTTCTTT
CASSLQGPNTEAFF
>TRBV7-6|-|-|TRBJ2-7
TGTGCCAGCAGCCCAACGACTGACTACGAGCAGTACTTC
CASSPTTDYEQYF
>TRBV4-3|-|-|TRBJ1-2
TGCGCCAGCAGCCAAGATCAAGGGGCCCCTTTCGGCTACACCTTC
CASSQDQGAPFGYTF
>TRBV7-3|TRBD2|-|TRBJ2-1
TGTGCCAGCAGCTTAGGTCTGGGGGAGGGCTACAATGAGCAGTTCTTC
CASSLGLGEGYNEQFF
>TRBV7-8|TRBD2|-|TRBJ2-3
TGTGCCAGCAGCTTAGGGACTAGCTTCAGCCGGGATACGCAGTATTTT
CASSLGTSFSRDTQYF
>TRBV9|-|-|TRBJ2-5
TGTGCCAGCAGCACTACGTTTAACCCTCGGTTGACCCAGTACTTC
CASSTTFNPRLTQYF
>TRBV27|-|-|TRBJ1-1
TGTGCCAGCAGTCCCGACAAAAGAAACACTGAAGCTTTCTTT
CASSPDKRNTEAFF
>TRBV6-1|TRBD1|once|TRBJ1-5
TGTGCCAGCAGTGAACTAGACAGGGGCGGGCAGCCCCAGCATTTT
CASSELDRGGQPQHF
>TRBV7-9|-|once|TRBJ1-6
TGTGCCAGCAGCCCGGGACAAACATCACCCCTCCACTTT
CASSPGQTSPLHF
>TRBV30|-|-|TRBJ1-2
TGTGCCTGGGTGAGGGCGGCTTCCTCTAACTATGGCTACACCTTC
CAWVRAASSNYGYTF
>TRBV5-1|-|-|TRBJ2-5
TGCGCCAGCAGCCCTACCCGTTGGGAGACCCAGTACTTC
CASSPTRWETQYF
>TRBV5-4|TRBD2|-|TRBJ2-1
TGTGCCAGCAGCCGGACTAGCGGGCCCTACAATGAGCAGTTCTTC
CASSRTSGPYNEQFF
>TRBV6-5|-|-|TRBJ1-1
TGTGCCAGCTCCTCGAACGTCCTAAGGGGGACTGAAGCTTTCTTT
CASSSNVLRGTEAFF